A selection of T cell receptor beta chains follows, all from one sample in a study of PD-1 blockade in classical Hodgkin lymphoma. Profiled with immunoSEQ multiplex PCR; TCRdb holds only in-frame clones, not every one. Seen here are about 58,000 clones, approximately 90% observed once, and the top ten hold 8.5% to 12%. This specimen consisted of peripheral blood mononuclear cells (PBMCs), obtained before the second cycle of nivolumab. These receptors all stem from a human donor with classical Hodgkin lymphoma. The CDR3 runs from the conserved cysteine through the conserved F or W.

len	v_gene	j_gene	CDR3aa
15	TRBV5-4	TRBJ2-5	CASSPLEARRETQYF
15	TRBV19	TRBJ2-7	CASSISGLGGYEQYF
17	TRBV7-7	TRBJ2-5	CASSAGTGGFPQETQYF
13	TRBV5-4	TRBJ2-7	CASSRDRPYEQYF
15	TRBV27	TRBJ2-2	CASSPGGLNTGELFF
14	TRBV10-3	TRBJ1-5	CAISESMLGQPQHF
15	TRBV10-3	TRBJ2-2	CATFEGAGRTGELFF
13	TRBV29-1	TRBJ2-1	CSADILLYNEQFF
14	TRBV5-4	TRBJ2-7	CASSARDSSYEQYF
16	TRBV7-9	TRBJ2-7	CASSLTRDRGKDEQYF
20	TRBV14	TRBJ2-1	CASSQDSDWAGGRAPWEQFF
14	TRBV5-8	TRBJ2-3	CASSLGGSADTQYF
17	TRBV7-9	TRBJ2-7	CASSGVPLRGIRPEQYF
10	TRBV2	TRBJ2-7	CASSESEQYF
15	TRBV5-1	TRBJ2-2	CASSLAVGSTGELFF
15	TRBV7-9	TRBJ1-2	CASSLAGTGVWGYTF
13	TRBV19	TRBJ1-1	CASSPLGGTEAFF
15	TRBV5-1	TRBJ2-7	CASSFNTGVGYEQYF
15	TRBV25-1	TRBJ2-1	CASSVRDSDVNEQFF
17	TRBV6-4	TRBJ2-1	CASSDSMVVGSYNEQFF
18	TRBV28	TRBJ2-7	CASGCRRLAGAGDYEQYF
14	TRBV9	TRBJ2-4	CASSVGTGKNIQYF
14	TRBV4-1	TRBJ2-7	CASSQGVGADEQYF
13	TRBV2	TRBJ1-1	CASRGFGRTEAFF
17	TRBV18	TRBJ1-3	CASSPADSRGTGNTIYF
16	TRBV5-1	TRBJ2-3	CASSTGLAGVTDTQYF
15	TRBV7-7	TRBJ2-1	CASSLGQGEVNEQFF
15	TRBV6-5	TRBJ2-7	CASSYGLAETYEQYF
16	TRBV7-3	TRBJ2-3	CASSFSGTPLTDTQYF
15	TRBV22-1	TRBJ2-7	CPGSAPGQGAYEQYF
16	TRBV6-5	TRBJ2-5	CASSYLVGTVKETQYF
15	TRBV25-1	TRBJ1-6	CASSRGRASGSPLHF
10	TRBV29-1	TRBJ2-3	CSVPGHTQYF
13	TRBV30	TRBJ2-5	CAWSGGNQETQYF
15	TRBV4-1	TRBJ2-1	CASSQEDRSYNEQFF
12	TRBV12-5	TRBJ1-4	CASGLGNEKLFF
19	TRBV5-4	TRBJ2-5	CASSFPGLAGEMGQETQYF
12	TRBV18	TRBJ1-2	CASSTEIDGYTF
14	TRBV5-8	TRBJ1-1	CASNPAYMNTEAFF
15	TRBV10-3	TRBJ2-3	CAISGGGVETDTQYF
16	TRBV5-1	TRBJ2-7	CASSPTPTGTDYEQYF
14	TRBV30	TRBJ2-1	CAWSRTSAWNEQFF
20	TRBV27	TRBJ1-6	CASMGRGQDRGSSYNSPLHF
13	TRBV19	TRBJ1-1	CASRASANTEAFF
14	TRBV27	TRBJ1-3	CASSLSATGNTIYF
14	TRBV9	TRBJ2-1	CASSVGSTYNEQFF
14	TRBV7-2	TRBJ2-1	CASSPRVTYNEQFF
14	TRBV5-1	TRBJ2-1	CASSLSGANNEQFF